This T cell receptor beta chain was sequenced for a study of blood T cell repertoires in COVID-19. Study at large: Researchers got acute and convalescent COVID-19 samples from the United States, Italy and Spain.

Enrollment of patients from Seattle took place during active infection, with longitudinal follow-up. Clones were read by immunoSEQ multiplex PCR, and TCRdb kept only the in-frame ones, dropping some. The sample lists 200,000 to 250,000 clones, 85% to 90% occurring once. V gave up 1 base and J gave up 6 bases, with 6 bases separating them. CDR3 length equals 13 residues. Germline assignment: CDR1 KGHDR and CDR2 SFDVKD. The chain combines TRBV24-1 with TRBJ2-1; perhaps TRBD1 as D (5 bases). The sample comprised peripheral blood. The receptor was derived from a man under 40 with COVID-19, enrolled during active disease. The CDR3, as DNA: TGTGCCACCAGTGATTTTACAGGCAATGAGCAGTTCTTC. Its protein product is CATSDFTGNEQFF.